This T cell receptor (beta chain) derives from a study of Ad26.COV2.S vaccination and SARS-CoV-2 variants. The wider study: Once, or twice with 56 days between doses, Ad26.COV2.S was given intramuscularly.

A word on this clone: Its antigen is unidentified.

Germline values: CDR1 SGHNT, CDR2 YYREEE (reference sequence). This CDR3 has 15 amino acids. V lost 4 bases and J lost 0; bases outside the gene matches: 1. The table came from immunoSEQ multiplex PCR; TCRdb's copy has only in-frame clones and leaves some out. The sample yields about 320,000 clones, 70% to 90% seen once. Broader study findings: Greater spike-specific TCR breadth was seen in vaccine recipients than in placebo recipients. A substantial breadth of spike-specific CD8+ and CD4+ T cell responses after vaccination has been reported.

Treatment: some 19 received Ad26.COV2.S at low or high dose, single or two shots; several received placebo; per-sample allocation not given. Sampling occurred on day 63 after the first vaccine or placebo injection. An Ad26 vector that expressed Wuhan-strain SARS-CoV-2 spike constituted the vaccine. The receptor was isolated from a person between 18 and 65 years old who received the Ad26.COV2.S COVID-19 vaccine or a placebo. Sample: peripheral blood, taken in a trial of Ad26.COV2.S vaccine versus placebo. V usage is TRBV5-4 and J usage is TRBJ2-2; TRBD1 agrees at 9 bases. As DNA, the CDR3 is TGTGCCAGCAGCCGGGACAGGGCGAACACCGGGGAGCTGTTTTTT. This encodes CASSRDRANTGELFF.